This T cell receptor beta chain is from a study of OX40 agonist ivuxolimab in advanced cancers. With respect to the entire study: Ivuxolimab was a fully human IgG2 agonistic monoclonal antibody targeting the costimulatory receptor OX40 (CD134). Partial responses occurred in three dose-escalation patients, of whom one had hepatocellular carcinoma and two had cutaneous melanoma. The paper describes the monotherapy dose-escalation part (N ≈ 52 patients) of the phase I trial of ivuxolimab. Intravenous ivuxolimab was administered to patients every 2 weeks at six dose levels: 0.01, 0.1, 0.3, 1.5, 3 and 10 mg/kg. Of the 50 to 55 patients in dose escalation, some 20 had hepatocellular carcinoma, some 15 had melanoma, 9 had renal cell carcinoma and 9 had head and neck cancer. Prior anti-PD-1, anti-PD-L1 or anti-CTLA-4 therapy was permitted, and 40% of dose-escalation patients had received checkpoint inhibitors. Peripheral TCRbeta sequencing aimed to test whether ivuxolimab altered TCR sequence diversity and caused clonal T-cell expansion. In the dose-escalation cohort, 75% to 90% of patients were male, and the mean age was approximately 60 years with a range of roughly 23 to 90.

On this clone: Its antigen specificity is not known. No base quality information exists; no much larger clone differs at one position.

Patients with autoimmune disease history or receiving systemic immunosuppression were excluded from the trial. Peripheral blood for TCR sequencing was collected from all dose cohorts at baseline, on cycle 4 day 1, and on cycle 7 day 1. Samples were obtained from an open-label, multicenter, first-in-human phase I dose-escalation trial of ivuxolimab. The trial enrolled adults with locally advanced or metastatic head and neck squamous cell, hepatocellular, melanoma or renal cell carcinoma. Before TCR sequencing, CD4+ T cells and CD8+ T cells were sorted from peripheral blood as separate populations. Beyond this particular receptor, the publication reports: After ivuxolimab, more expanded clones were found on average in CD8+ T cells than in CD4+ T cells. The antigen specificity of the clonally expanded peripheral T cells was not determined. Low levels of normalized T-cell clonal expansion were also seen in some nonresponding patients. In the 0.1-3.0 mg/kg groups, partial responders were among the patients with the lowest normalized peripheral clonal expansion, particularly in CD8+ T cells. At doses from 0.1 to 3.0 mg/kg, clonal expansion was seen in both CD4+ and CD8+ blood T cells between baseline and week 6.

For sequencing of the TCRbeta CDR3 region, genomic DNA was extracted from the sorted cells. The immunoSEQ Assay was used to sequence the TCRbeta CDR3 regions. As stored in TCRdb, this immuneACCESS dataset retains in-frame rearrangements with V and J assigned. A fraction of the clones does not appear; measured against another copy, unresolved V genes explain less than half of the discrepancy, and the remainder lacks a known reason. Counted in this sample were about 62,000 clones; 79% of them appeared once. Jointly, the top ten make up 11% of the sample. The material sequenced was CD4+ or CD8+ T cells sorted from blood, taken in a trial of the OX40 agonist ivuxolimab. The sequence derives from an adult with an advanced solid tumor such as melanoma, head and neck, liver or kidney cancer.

The DNA sequence reads TGCGCCAGCAGCCTCCGGGACCTCGATAATTCACCCCTCCACTTT. This gives the protein CASSLRDLDNSPLHF. The chain was built from TRBV4-1 and TRBJ1-6; perhaps TRBD1 is the D gene, with 5 bases matching. As encoded in the germline V gene, CDR1 is MGHRA while CDR2 is YSYEKL. The CDR3 has 15 amino acids, counting the end cysteine and phenylalanine. The entry retains the CDR3 DNA only, 45 bases that are in frame from base 1. V is shortened by 4 bases, J by 5 bases, and the region joining them spans 12 bases.